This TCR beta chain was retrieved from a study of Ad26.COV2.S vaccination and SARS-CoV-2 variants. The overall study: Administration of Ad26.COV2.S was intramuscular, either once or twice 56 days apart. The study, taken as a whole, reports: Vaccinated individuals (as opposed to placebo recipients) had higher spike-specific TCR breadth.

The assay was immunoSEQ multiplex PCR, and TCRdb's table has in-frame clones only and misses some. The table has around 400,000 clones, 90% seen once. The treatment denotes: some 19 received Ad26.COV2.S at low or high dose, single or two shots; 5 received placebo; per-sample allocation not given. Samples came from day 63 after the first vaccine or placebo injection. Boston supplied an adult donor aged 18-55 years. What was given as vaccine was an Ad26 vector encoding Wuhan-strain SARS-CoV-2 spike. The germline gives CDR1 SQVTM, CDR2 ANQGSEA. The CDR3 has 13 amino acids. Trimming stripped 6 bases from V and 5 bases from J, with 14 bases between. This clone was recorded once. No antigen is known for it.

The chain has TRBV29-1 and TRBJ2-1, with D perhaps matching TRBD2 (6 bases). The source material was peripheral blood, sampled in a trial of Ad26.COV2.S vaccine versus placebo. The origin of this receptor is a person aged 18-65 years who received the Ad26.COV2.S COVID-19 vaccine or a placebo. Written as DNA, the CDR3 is TGCAGCGTCGCGGGACTCATACACAATGAGCAGTTCTTC. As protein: CSVAGLIHNEQFF.